These T cell receptor beta chains were read from a single sample in a study of blood T cell repertoires in COVID-19. TCRdb keeps only in-frame clones here, not all; method: immunoSEQ multiplex PCR. This table has 21,000 or so clones, about 80% appearing once. The sequenced material came from peripheral blood. These receptors all stem from a human donor in a cohort sampled during active COVID-19. CDR3s leave out the opening cysteine and the closing phenylalanine or tryptophan.

v_gene	j_gene	CDR3aa
TRBV4-1	TRBJ1-5	ASSRRGEGDQPQH
TRBV19	TRBJ1-5	ASSIVIQGKGQPQH
TRBV7-3	TRBJ2-2	ASSLMSDTGELF
TRBV28	TRBJ1-1	ASSPWAGTEAF
TRBV7-2	TRBJ1-2	ASSADSRTNYGYT
TRBV5-4	TRBJ2-2	ASSVRTAANTGELF
TRBV2	TRBJ2-7	ASSPVLPYEQY
TRBV27	TRBJ1-2	ASSTRGGYGYT
TRBV5-1	TRBJ1-1	ASSLTVGGGTEAF
TRBV11-3	TRBJ1-1	ASSLGPGMPEAF
TRBV18	TRBJ1-3	ASSPQGTGISGNTIY
TRBV7-3	TRBJ2-3	ASSLTSGTDTQY
TRBV9	TRBJ2-7	ASSVGPGEGEQY
TRBV12-3/TRBV12-4	TRBJ2-1	ASSFRGEQF
TRBV11-2	TRBJ2-3	ASSFSDGGTQY
TRBV5-4	TRBJ2-1	ASSLASGAGGYNEQF
TRBV5-1	TRBJ2-1	ASREGQAYNEQF
TRBV28	TRBJ2-1	ASSLAGGGPRDNEQF
TRBV5-6	TRBJ1-1	ASNSPREGRPKNTEAF
TRBV9	TRBJ1-1	ASSTGVFTEAF
TRBV21-1	TRBJ1-2	ASSKARVPQYGYT
TRBV4-1	TRBJ2-7	ASSRQTTGSSYEQY
TRBV19	TRBJ1-5	ASSSPGWYSNQPQH
TRBV29-1	TRBJ2-5	SVGGGGGETQY
TRBV6-1	TRBJ1-1	ASSERGARTEAF
TRBV24-1	TRBJ2-2	ATSDLMGPDTGELF
TRBV6-5	TRBJ1-2	ASSIIRGANYGYT
TRBV29-1	TRBJ2-7	SVAGTGKDYEQY
TRBV19	TRBJ1-5	ASSIQGGMNQPQH
TRBV7-2	TRBJ2-3	ASGRGLAGGKDTQY
TRBV24-1	TRBJ1-5	ATSGSNQPQH
TRBV19	TRBJ2-3	ASSTGRGGLCTDTQY
TRBV2	TRBJ1-2	ASSEVQGYGYT
TRBV27	TRBJ1-6	ASRATGYNSPLH